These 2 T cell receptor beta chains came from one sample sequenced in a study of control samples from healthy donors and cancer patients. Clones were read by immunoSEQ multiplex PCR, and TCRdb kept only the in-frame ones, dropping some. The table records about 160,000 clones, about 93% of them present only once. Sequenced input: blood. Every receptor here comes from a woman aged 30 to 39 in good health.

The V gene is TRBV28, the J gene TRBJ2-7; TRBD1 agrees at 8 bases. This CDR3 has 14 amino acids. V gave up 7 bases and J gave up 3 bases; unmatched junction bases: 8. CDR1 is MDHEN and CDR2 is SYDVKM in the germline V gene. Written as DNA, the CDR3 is TGTGCCAGCACCTACCGGGACAGGTTCTACGAGCAGTACTTC. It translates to CASTYRDRFYEQYF.

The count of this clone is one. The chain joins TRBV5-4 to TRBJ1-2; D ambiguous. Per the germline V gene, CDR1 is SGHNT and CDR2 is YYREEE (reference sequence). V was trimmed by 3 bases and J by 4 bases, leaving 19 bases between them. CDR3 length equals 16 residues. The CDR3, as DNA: TGTGCCAGCAGCTCTGACATGGTCGCGGCTATCTATGGCTACACCTTC. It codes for CASSSDMVAAIYGYTF.